This TCR beta chain originates from a study of T cell clonality in common variable immunodeficiency. Study-level points and caveats: Fewer TCRbeta clones were shared among CVID subjects than controls. Repertoire-complication correlations in CVID were limited by patient heterogeneity.

Caucasian heritage predominated among both patients and controls. Heparinized whole blood, roughly 5 to 8 ml, came from each donor. The CDR3 spans 15 residues. Looked up from germline, CDR1 is SGHTA and CDR2 is FQGNSA. Trimming cost V 5 bases and J 3 bases; bases outside gene matches: 7. Sequencing was performed with immunoSEQ multiplex PCR; in TCRdb, only in-frame clones are kept and a portion is missing. The sample has roughly 58,000 clones, none seen only once; the top ten hold around 5.4%. At least ten counts were recorded for this clone. The target antigen is unknown. Coverage ceases 3 residues before the CDR3 finishes, and the germline J gene fills in the end.

The origin of this receptor is a person between 18 and 75 years old in good health. The sequenced sample was peripheral blood mononuclear cells. The chain employs TRBV7-2 and TRBJ2-3, with 8 bases fitting TRBD1. The CDR3 bases that were read are TGTGCCAGCAGCCAACAGGGGGATGGGACAGATACG. Residues: CASSQQGDGTDT. The entire CDR3 protein reads CASSQQGDGTDTQYF.